The rows below give T cell receptor beta chains drawn from one sample of a study of response to subunit inactivated influenza vaccine. TCRdb re-analysed the RT-PCR reads in MiXCR, keeping a single row per CDR3 protein. The sample includes almost 250,000 distinct CDR3 sequences, more than 10% of them seen just once. The source material was non-naive T cells sorted from PBMCs, sampled 14 days before vaccination. All receptors come from a man aged 45 to 65 who received an inactivated influenza vaccine. The CDR3 runs from the conserved cysteine through the conserved F or W. A D gene is named only where the DNA matches it firmly. Only part of the rows carry a size: once, few, many, or a class if the clone is expanded.

j_gene: TRBJ2-5; abundance: NA; d_gene: NA; v_gene: TRBV27; CDR3aa: CASSFWGGQETQYF; CDR3nt: TGTGCCAGCAGTTTTTGGGGTGGGCAAGAGACCCAGTACTTC
j_gene: TRBJ2-1; abundance: many; d_gene: NA; v_gene: TRBV20-1; CDR3aa: CSASGYLKLYNEQFF; CDR3nt: TGCAGTGCTAGCGGATACTTAAAGTTATACAATGAGCAGTTCTTC
j_gene: TRBJ2-1; abundance: NA; d_gene: TRBD2; v_gene: TRBV7-3; CDR3aa: CASSLFQREGPYNEQFF; CDR3nt: TGTGCCAGCAGCTTATTCCAGCGGGAGGGCCCCTACAATGAGCAGTTCTTC
j_gene: TRBJ2-5; abundance: NA; d_gene: TRBD2; v_gene: TRBV11-2; CDR3aa: CASSLSPSGGWGGETQYF; CDR3nt: TGTGCCAGCAGCTTATCCCCCTCTGGTGGATGGGGGGGAGAGACCCAGTACTTC
j_gene: TRBJ2-2; abundance: few; d_gene: NA; v_gene: TRBV20-1; CDR3aa: CSARDMGRGGELFF; CDR3nt: TGCAGTGCTAGAGATATGGGGAGAGGCGGGGAGCTGTTTTTT
j_gene: TRBJ2-5; abundance: NA; d_gene: NA; v_gene: TRBV3-1; CDR3aa: CASSQDGLAQETQYF; CDR3nt: TGTGCCAGCAGCCAAGATGGCCTAGCGCAAGAGACCCAGTACTTC
j_gene: TRBJ2-7; abundance: NA; d_gene: NA; v_gene: TRBV7-9; CDR3aa: CASSLASGGSKYF; CDR3nt: TGTGCCAGCAGCTTAGCGAGTGGCGGATCTAAGTACTTC
j_gene: TRBJ2-7; abundance: NA; d_gene: TRBD1; v_gene: TRBV6-1; CDR3aa: CASRPDRGYEQYF; CDR3nt: TGTGCCAGCAGACCCGACAGGGGCTACGAGCAGTACTTC
j_gene: TRBJ1-2; abundance: few; d_gene: NA; v_gene: TRBV6-1; CDR3aa: CASSGQKWGYGYTF; CDR3nt: TGTGCCAGCAGCGGACAGAAATGGGGGTATGGCTACACCTTC
j_gene: TRBJ2-3; abundance: few; d_gene: NA; v_gene: TRBV7-2; CDR3aa: CASSLFQGSTDTQYF; CDR3nt: TGTGCCAGCAGCTTATTCCAGGGGTCCACAGATACGCAGTATTTT
j_gene: TRBJ2-3; abundance: few; d_gene: NA; v_gene: TRBV4-3; CDR3aa: CASSPDRSDTQYF; CDR3nt: TGCGCCAGCAGCCCCGACAGATCCGATACGCAGTATTTT
j_gene: TRBJ2-7; abundance: few; d_gene: TRBD2; v_gene: TRBV20-1; CDR3aa: CSARPTSSLEQYF; CDR3nt: TGCAGTGCTAGACCGACTAGCTCCCTCGAGCAGTACTTC
j_gene: TRBJ1-6; abundance: NA; d_gene: NA; v_gene: TRBV3-1; CDR3aa: CASSQDTRPLHF; CDR3nt: TGTGCCAGCAGCCAAGATACCAGGCCTCTCCACTTT
j_gene: TRBJ1-5; abundance: many; d_gene: NA; v_gene: TRBV29-1; CDR3aa: CSVKVGGHQPQHF; CDR3nt: TGCAGCGTTAAGGTCGGGGGACATCAGCCCCAGCATTTT
j_gene: TRBJ1-5; abundance: many; d_gene: TRBD1; v_gene: TRBV4-2; CDR3aa: CASSQLKGQGVQPQHF; CDR3nt: TGTGCCAGCAGCCAACTTAAGGGACAGGGGGTACAGCCCCAGCATTTT
j_gene: TRBJ2-1; abundance: few; d_gene: TRBD2; v_gene: TRBV7-2; CDR3aa: CASSSSSGSYNEQFF; CDR3nt: TGTGCCAGCAGCTCTTCTAGCGGGAGTTACAATGAGCAGTTCTTC
j_gene: TRBJ2-6; abundance: NA; d_gene: TRBD1; v_gene: TRBV18; CDR3aa: CASSPSSGTGGSGANVLTF; CDR3nt: TGTGCCAGCTCACCCTCCTCAGGGACAGGAGGTTCTGGGGCCAACGTCCTGACTTTC
j_gene: TRBJ2-1; abundance: few; d_gene: NA; v_gene: TRBV29-1; CDR3aa: CSAGTLYNEQFF; CDR3nt: TGCAGCGCTGGGACTCTCTACAATGAGCAGTTCTTC
j_gene: TRBJ2-7; abundance: many; d_gene: NA; v_gene: TRBV15; CDR3aa: CATSRDLAREQYF; CDR3nt: TGTGCCACCAGCAGAGATTTGGCCCGCGAGCAGTACTTC
j_gene: TRBJ1-2; abundance: few; d_gene: NA; v_gene: TRBV29-1; CDR3aa: CSVEGDLNYGYTF; CDR3nt: TGCAGCGTTGAAGGGGACCTTAACTATGGCTACACCTTC
j_gene: TRBJ2-5; abundance: NA; d_gene: NA; v_gene: TRBV10-3; CDR3aa: CAIGPQGTRSGQETQYF; CDR3nt: TGTGCCATCGGACCGCAGGGAACGAGGAGCGGGCAAGAGACCCAGTACTTC
j_gene: TRBJ2-5; abundance: NA; d_gene: NA; v_gene: TRBV29-1; CDR3aa: CSVDYQGRETQYF; CDR3nt: TGCAGCGTTGATTATCAGGGAAGAGAGACCCAGTACTTC
j_gene: TRBJ2-3; abundance: NA; d_gene: NA; v_gene: TRBV29-1; CDR3aa: CSVEIDFRRTDTQYF; CDR3nt: TGCAGCGTTGAAATTGATTTCCGTCGGACAGATACGCAGTATTTT
j_gene: TRBJ2-1; abundance: few; d_gene: TRBD2; v_gene: TRBV6-1; CDR3aa: CASSTELAHNEQFF; CDR3nt: TGTGCCAGCAGCACGGAACTAGCGCACAATGAGCAGTTCTTC
j_gene: TRBJ2-7; abundance: NA; d_gene: TRBD2; v_gene: TRBV7-2; CDR3aa: CASSLRLAREQYF; CDR3nt: TGTGCCAGCAGCTTAAGACTAGCTCGTGAGCAGTACTTC
j_gene: TRBJ2-1; abundance: NA; d_gene: TRBD2; v_gene: TRBV24-1; CDR3aa: CATSGTSFYNEQFF; CDR3nt: TGTGCCACCAGCGGGACTAGCTTCTACAATGAGCAGTTCTTC
j_gene: TRBJ2-5; abundance: few; d_gene: NA; v_gene: TRBV6-2/TRBV6-3; CDR3aa: CASSYPRGYGQETQYF; CDR3nt: TGTGCCAGCAGTTATCCCAGGGGATACGGCCAAGAGACCCAGTACTTC